The next 28 T cell receptor beta chains were all read from a single sample in a study. TCRdb itself ran the 5' RACE reads through MiXCR, one entry per CDR3 protein. The sample has approximately 10,000 distinct CDR3 sequences, approximately 25% seen once. Treg sorting used a CD4+CD25+CD127-/low gate. Input material: Tregs sorted from blood. The receptor set was obtained from a female donor with breast cancer.

In this sample, this clonotype turned up many times. The chain is built from TRBV6-5 and TRBJ1-5, with D unresolved. V lost 5 bases and J 5 bases, leaving 10 bases between the germline ends. CDR1 is MNHEY, CDR2 SVGAGI, per germline. The CDR3 has 13 amino acids. CDR3 nucleotides: TGTGCCAGCAGTAAGAGAAGGGATCAGCCCCAGCATTTT. This gives the protein CASSKRRDQPQHF.

This clonotype was observed a handful of times. The rearrangement links TRBV4-1 to TRBJ1-5, with a possible D match to TRBD1 (6 bases). V was shortened by 3 bases and J by 0 bases, with 9 bases between the two germline ends. The CDR3 sequence is 15 residues long. Per the germline V gene, CDR1 is MGHRA and CDR2 is YSYEKL. The CDR3 DNA reads TGCGCCAGCAGCCATGGACAGAATAGCAATCAGCCCCAGCATTTT. It specifies CASSHGQNSNQPQHF.

Regarding this clonotype: This may arise from a read error, as a much more abundant clone is one base away. The conserved phenylalanine or tryptophan is not found at the CDR3 terminus, so this likely reflects a read error. V gene TRBV6-5 combines with J gene TRBJ2-1; 11 positions match TRBD1. Germline values: CDR1 MNHEY, CDR2 SVGAGI. The CDR3 spans 17 residues. Unmatched junction bases numbered 7, after V lost 6 bases and J lost 0 bases. The CDR3 coding sequence is TGTGCCAGCAGGGGGGACAGGGGGTATTCCTCCTACAATGAGCAGTTCCTC. Translation gives CASRGDRGYSSYNEQFL.

The chain joins TRBV19 to TRBJ1-3; 7 bases align to TRBD1. The CDR3 loop spans 16 amino acids. CDR1 is LNHDA and CDR2 is SQIVND in the germline V gene (reference sequence). The J segment lost 0 bases and the V segment lost 7 bases, leaving 9 bases of the junction unmatched. Here the CDR3 reads CASMWQGVHSGNTIYF. The CDR3 nucleotides read TGTGCCAGTATGTGGCAGGGGGTCCACTCTGGAAACACCATATATTTT.

This clonotype was detected ten times or more. At one boundary the junction diverges from the germline segment, which might be a read error. V and J are TRBV20-1 and TRBJ1-1; D is perhaps TRBD1 (5 bases). The CDR3 is 12 residues long. CDR1 is DFQATT and CDR2 is SNEGSKA in the germline V gene (reference sequence). The CDR3 DNA reads TGCAGTGCTTTAAACAGGAACACTGAAGCTTCCTTT. This encodes CSALNRNTEASF.

This clonotype ranks as medium-sized. V gene TRBV9 combines with J gene TRBJ1-5, with D maybe TRBD1 (5 bases). Deletions cut 4 bases from V and 4 bases from J, with 18 bases between. CDR3 size: 16 residues. The germline gives CDR1 SGDLS, CDR2 YYNGEE. CDR3 amino acids: CASSLQGRELNQPQHF. CDR3 DNA: TGTGCCAGCAGCCTCCAGGGCCGGGAGCTGAATCAGCCCCAGCATTTT. Using reference TRBV9 and TRBJ1-5 for the parts outside the CDR3, the full variable domain is DSGVTQTPKHLITATGQRVTLRCSPRSGDLSVYWYQQSLDQGLQFLIQYYNGEERAKGNILERFSAQQFPDLHSELNLSSLELGDSALYFCASSLQGRELNQPQHFGDGTRLSIL.

The CDR3 DNA sequence: TGTGCCAGCAGTTCCGGACAGGAAGCTTTCTTT. The encoded protein is CASSSGQEAFF. This chain uses TRBV12-3 or TRBV12-4 with TRBJ1-1; possible D gene TRBD1, 6 bases. The CDR3 length is 11 residues. V was cut by 4 bases and J by 8 bases, with 8 bases left in between.

This clonotype was seen a few times. One junction end disagrees with the germline gene, perhaps due to a read error. The chain links TRBV18 to TRBJ1-1; TRBD1 aligns across 7 bases. Germline lookup yields CDR1 KGHSH and CDR2 LQKENI. CDR3 length: 14 amino acids. The CDR3 here is CASGPGQRNTEVFF. The CDR3 nucleotides are TGTGCCAGCGGACCGGGACAGCGGAACACTGAAGTTTTCTTT.

The chain employs TRBV4-1 and TRBJ2-7; D gene unclear. Trimming left V 1 base short and J 2 bases short, with 12 bases between. Germline V gene lookup returns CDR1 MGHRA and CDR2 YSYEKL. The CDR3 runs 15 residues. CDR3 DNA sequence: TGCGCCAGCAGCCAAGGGCTACCGATTACCTACGAGCAGTACTTC. It yields the protein CASSQGLPITYEQYF.

By sample share, this clonotype is large. V gene TRBV6-5 combines with J gene TRBJ1-1; D gene ambiguous. The CDR3 sequence is 13 residues long. CDR1 MNHEY and CDR2 SVGAGI come from the germline V gene. V was cut by 0 bases and J by 1 base, with 3 bases left in between. The CDR3 loop reads CASSYSRNTEAFF. The CDR3 DNA sequence: TGTGCCAGCAGTTACTCGAGGAACACTGAAGCTTTCTTT.

This clonotype is medium-sized (0.01 to 0.1%) by share. CDR3 region: CASSFIVGRGTYEQYF. The CDR3 DNA follows: TGTGCCAGCAGTTTTATAGTGGGGAGGGGAACCTACGAGCAGTACTTC. The chain employs TRBV2 and TRBJ2-7; 7 bases match TRBD2. The CDR3 length is 16 residues. V lost 5 bases and J lost 2; bases outside the gene matches: 12. Germline V gene lookup returns CDR1 SNHLY and CDR2 FYNNEI.

The V gene is TRBV20-1, the J gene TRBJ2-5; the match to TRBD1 covers 9 bases. V was clipped by 3 bases and J by 4 bases; unmatched bases: 15. Germline V lookup: CDR1 DFQATT, CDR2 SNEGSKA (reference sequence). The CDR3 loop spans 17 amino acids. The CDR3 protein is CSARKPGQGGPGETQYF. The CDR3 DNA is TGCAGTGCTAGGAAACCGGGACAGGGAGGGCCTGGAGAGACCCAGTACTTC.

This clonotype is classed as medium-sized. J is TRBJ2-1 and V is TRBV15; D gene unclear. The germline V gene encodes CDR1 LNHNV and CDR2 YYDKDF (reference sequence). V was shortened by 3 bases and J by 5 bases, with 11 bases between the two germline ends. This CDR3 is built from 14 residues. CDR3 bases: TGTGCCACCAGCAGGCGTAGAGGAGACAATGAGCAGTTCTTC. Residues: CATSRRRGDNEQFF. Variable domain in full (rest from reference TRBV15 and TRBJ2-1): DAMVIQNPRYQVTQFGKPVTLSCSQTLNHNVMYWYQQKSSQAPKLLFHYYDKDFNNEADTPDNFQSRRPNTSFCFLDIRSPGLGDTAMYLCATSRRRGDNEQFFGPGTRLTVL.

In its sample, this clonotype is medium-sized. The chain employs TRBV19 and TRBJ1-5, with a tentative D call TRBD1 (5 bases). The germline V gene encodes CDR1 LNHDA and CDR2 SQIVND (reference sequence). This CDR3 has 14 amino acids. V was clipped by 5 bases and J by 2 bases, with 10 bases between them. CDR3 DNA: TGTGCCAGTAGTGGGACCGGGGGCAATCAGCCCCAGCATTTT. Translation: CASSGTGGNQPQHF.

This clonotype was picked up many times. The chain has TRBV12-3 or TRBV12-4 and TRBJ1-1; D unclear. The CDR3 sequence is 13 residues long. V was pared by 3 bases and J by 3 bases, with 8 bases between. The CDR3 is CASSLRTYTEAFF. CDR3 bases: TGTGCCAGCAGTTTGAGGACCTACACTGAAGCTTTCTTT.

This clonotype showed up many times. The chain couples TRBV10-2 to TRBJ1-5; D is undetermined. CDR1 is WSHSY and CDR2 is SAAADI in the germline V gene. The CDR3 has 13 amino acids. The ends were cut back, 4 bases at V and 4 bases at J, with 8 bases in the middle. The CDR3 protein is CASSVPGNQPQHF. CDR3 DNA sequence: TGCGCCAGCAGTGTTCCAGGAAATCAGCCCCAGCATTTT.

In this sample, this clonotype turned up many times. The V and J genes are TRBV20-1 and TRBJ2-1; no firm D call. The CDR3 length is 11 residues. Germline V gives CDR1 DFQATT, CDR2 SNEGSKA (reference sequence). Trimming cost V 3 bases and J 7 bases, with 7 bases left between them. CDR3 sequence: CSASLRNEQFF. DNA for the CDR3: TGCAGTGCTAGTCTGCGGAATGAGCAGTTCTTC.

This clonotype was seen at least ten times. This sequence joins TRBV27 and TRBJ2-2; possibly TRBD1 or TRBD2 for D (5 bases each). V lost 3 bases and J lost 5, with 16 bases in between. The CDR3 contains 16 residues. Germline V lookup: CDR1 MNHEY, CDR2 SMNVEV (reference sequence). The chain's CDR3 is CASSFSERGRTGELFF. The CDR3 DNA reads as TGTGCCAGCAGTTTCAGTGAGAGGGGTCGGACCGGGGAGCTGTTTTTT.

This clonotype is labeled medium-sized. The chain joins TRBV20-1 to TRBJ1-6, with 8 bases that match TRBD1. The CDR3 totals 14 residues. The germline gives CDR1 DFQATT, CDR2 SNEGSKA (reference sequence). V shed 1 base and J 7 bases; nucleotides not matched to a gene: 3. The CDR3 here is CSARGQGWNSPLHF. Here the CDR3 DNA reads TGCAGTGCTAGAGGACAGGGGTGGAATTCACCCCTCCACTTT.

By sample share, this clonotype is medium-sized. This rearrangement joins TRBV6-5 to TRBJ2-5; 9 bases fit TRBD2. The germline CDR1 and CDR2 sequences are MNHEY and SVGAGI. V dropped 4 bases and J dropped 2; count of bases not matched to a gene: 11. The CDR3 runs to 17 residues. CDR3 sequence (DNA): TGTGCCAGCAGTTGGTTAGCGGGAGAGAGTCGGCAAGAGACCCAGTACTTC. Residues: CASSWLAGESRQETQYF.

This clonotype has at least ten counts. The J gene is TRBJ1-5, the V gene TRBV7-8; D uncertain. The CDR3 is made up of 18 amino acids. The germline gives CDR1 SGHVS, CDR2 FQNEAQ. Trimming stripped 0 bases from V and 0 bases from J, with 15 bases between. In nucleotides, the CDR3 is TGTGCCAGCAGCTTAGCGCGGTTCGGGGTCGGTAGCAATCAGCCCCAGCATTTT. Translation: CASSLARFGVGSNQPQHF.

A remark on this clonotype: A much bigger clone sits one base away, suggesting this may be a read error. The chain combines TRBV6-1 with TRBJ2-3; no reliable D call. The V end was cut by 4 bases, the J end by 4 bases, with 9 bases between. This CDR3 comprises 13 residues. The V gene's germline CDR1 is MNHNS and CDR2 SASEGT. The CDR3: CASSAASADTQYF. The CDR3, as DNA: TGTGCCAGCAGTGCCGCCAGCGCAGATACGCAGTATTTT.

This clonotype is medium-sized within its sample. The rearrangement joins TRBV10-2 to TRBJ2-7, with TRBD2 matching over 7 bases. Germline CDR1 WSHSY, CDR2 SAAADI. With V trimmed by 7 bases and J by 2 bases, 5 bases remained unmatched. The CDR3 totals 13 residues. The CDR3 sequence is CASTGTNAYEQYF. DNA for the CDR3: TGCGCCAGCACTGGGACTAACGCCTACGAGCAGTACTTC.

The rearrangement joins TRBV20-1 to TRBJ2-7; weak D call: TRBD1 (6 bases). Germline CDR1 is DFQATT and CDR2 is SNEGSKA (reference sequence). The CDR3 loop spans 17 amino acids. V shed 2 bases and J shed 3 bases, with 23 bases lying between them. As DNA, the CDR3 is TGCAGTGCTAGAACCGCCCCCGGGACACCGTCGAACTACGAGCAGTACTTC. Its translation is CSARTAPGTPSNYEQYF.

Remarks on this clonotype: The junction departs from the called germline gene at one end, perhaps through a read error. The V call is TRBV19, the J call TRBJ2-1; the match to TRBD2 covers 11 bases. Per the germline V gene, CDR1 is LNHDA and CDR2 is SQIVND (reference sequence). This CDR3 region has 16 residues. The CDR3, as DNA: TGTGCCAGTAGTATGAGTCTAGCGGGAGGTTTGAATGAGCTGTTCTTC. It yields the protein CASSMSLAGGLNELFF. The whole variable domain, filled in from reference TRBV19 and TRBJ2-1, reads DGGITQSPKYLFRKEGQNVTLSCEQNLNHDAMYWYRQDPGQGLRLIYYSQIVNDFQKGDIAEGYSVSREKKESFPLTVTSAQKNPTAFYLCASSMSLAGGLNELFFGPGTRLTVL.

This clonotype was counted between two and nine times. The rearrangement uses TRBV6-5 and TRBJ2-1; D not resolved. The germline V and J ends were trimmed by 0 bases and 3 bases, with 6 bases remaining between them. The CDR3 spans 14 residues. Looked up from germline, CDR1 is MNHEY and CDR2 is SVGAGI. The CDR3 sequence is CASSYSTSYNEQFF. CDR3 DNA: TGTGCCAGCAGTTACTCGACAAGCTACAATGAGCAGTTCTTC.

This clonotype came up many times. V usage is TRBV20-1 and J usage is TRBJ2-7; the D gene is possibly TRBD1 (5 bases). Germline-derived CDR1 and CDR2 are DFQATT and SNEGSKA (reference sequence). The CDR3 loop spans 13 amino acids. Trimming left V 2 bases short and J 6 bases short, with 14 bases between. The CDR3 sequence is CSARRRVWGEQYF. Here the CDR3 DNA reads TGCAGTGCTAGACGCAGGGTGTGGGGCGAGCAGTACTTC.

With respect to this clonotype: A much bigger clone sits one base away, suggesting this may be a read error. This chain joins TRBV4-2 and TRBJ1-2; no reliable D call. CDR1 is LGHNA and CDR2 is YNFKEQ in the germline V gene. CDR3 length: 15 amino acids. V was pared by 0 bases and J by 6 bases, with 14 bases between. In DNA form, the CDR3 reads TGTGCCAGCAGCCAAGAGTGGGCATTGGAGGATGGCTACACCTTC. It yields the protein CASSQEWALEDGYTF.